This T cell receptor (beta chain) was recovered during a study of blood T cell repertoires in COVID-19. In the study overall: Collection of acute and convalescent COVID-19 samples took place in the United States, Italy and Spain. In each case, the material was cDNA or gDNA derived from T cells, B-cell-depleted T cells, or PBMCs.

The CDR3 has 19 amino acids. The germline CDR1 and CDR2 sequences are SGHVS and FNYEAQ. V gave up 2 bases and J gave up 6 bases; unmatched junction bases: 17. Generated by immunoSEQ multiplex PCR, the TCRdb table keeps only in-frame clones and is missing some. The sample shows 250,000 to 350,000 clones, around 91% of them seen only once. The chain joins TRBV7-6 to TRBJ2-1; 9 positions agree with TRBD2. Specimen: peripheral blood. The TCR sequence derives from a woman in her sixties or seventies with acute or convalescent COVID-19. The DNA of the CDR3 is TGTGCCAGCAGCTTAACGAGCCCTAGCGGGATGGGAGCAGGCAATGAGCAGTTCTTC. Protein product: CASSLTSPSGMGAGNEQFF.